This is a list of T cell receptor beta chains from one sample in a study of OX40 agonist ivuxolimab in advanced cancers. Sequenced by immunoSEQ multiplex PCR; TCRdb stores in-frame clones only, minus some. The sample lists around 70,000 clones, roughly 80% occurring once. Sequences were derived from CD4+ or CD8+ T cells sorted from blood, sampled in a trial of the OX40 agonist ivuxolimab. The receptors here all came from an adult with an advanced solid tumor such as melanoma, head and neck, liver or kidney cancer. Each CDR3 is given with its conserved first and last residue. A D gene is named only where the DNA matches it firmly. Size values are once, few and many counts, or a class for expanded clones, and some rows have none.

D gene | clone size | J gene | V gene | CDR3 DNA | CDR3 protein
. | few | TRBJ2-3 | TRBV20-1 | TGCAGTGCGGCGAGGGGAGATACGCAGTATTTT | CSAARGDTQYF
TRBD1 | . | TRBJ1-5 | TRBV2 | TGTGCCAGCAGTGTGGGACAGGACAATCAGCCCCAGCATTTT | CASSVGQDNQPQHF
. | once | TRBJ2-1 | TRBV6-6 | TGTGCCAGCAGTTACTCGGGGACTGGCTACAATGAGCAGTTCTTC | CASSYSGTGYNEQFF
. | . | TRBJ1-5 | TRBV5-4 | TGTGCCAGCAGCTTGGACGGGGGAGGGGTTCAGCCCCAGCATTTT | CASSLDGGGVQPQHF
. | . | TRBJ1-2 | TRBV5-1 | TGCGCCAGCAGCTTGAACGGTGAAGCTGGCTATGGCTACACCTTC | CASSLNGEAGYGYTF
. | . | TRBJ1-1 | TRBV5-6 | TGTGCCAGCAGCTTAGGGGTAGTAGGCTCTGAAGCTTTCTTT | CASSLGVVGSEAFF
TRBD1 | . | TRBJ1-4 | TRBV30 | TGTGCCTGGAGTGGACAGGGCGGCGAAAAACTGTTTTTT | CAWSGQGGEKLFF
. | . | TRBJ2-3 | TRBV5-1 | TGCGCCAGCAGGGCAGGTCACACAGATACGCAGTATTTT | CASRAGHTDTQYF
. | . | TRBJ1-1 | TRBV7-3 | TGTGCCAGCAGCTTAAGGGCAGGGGAACATGTTGAAGCTTTCTTT | CASSLRAGEHVEAFF
TRBD1 | . | TRBJ1-1 | TRBV5-4 | TGTGCCAGCAGCCCACCCTGGACAGGGGGGGAGACTGAAGCTTTCTTT | CASSPPWTGGETEAFF
. | . | TRBJ2-5 | TRBV6-5 | TGTGCCAGCAGTTATGGATTCGAGGAAACAGAGACCCAGTACTTC | CASSYGFEETETQYF
TRBD2 | . | TRBJ2-1 | TRBV10-3 | TGTGCCTCCGGGACTAGCGGGATAAGCTCCTACAATGAGCAGTTCTTC | CASGTSGISSYNEQFF
TRBD1 | . | TRBJ2-3 | TRBV7-3 | TGTGCCAGCAGCTTCGGGACAGCAAGCACAGATACGCAGTATTTT | CASSFGTASTDTQYF
. | . | TRBJ2-5 | TRBV7-2 | TGTGCCAGCAGCCCGTCCTACCAAGAGACCCAGTACTTC | CASSPSYQETQYF
TRBD1 | . | TRBJ2-6 | TRBV2 | TGTGCCAGCAGTGGCGGGACAGGGTACGGGGCCAACGTCCTGACTTTC | CASSGGTGYGANVLTF
TRBD1 | . | TRBJ2-2 | TRBV27 | TGTGCCAGCAGGCGGACAGGGGCGAATGCCGGGGAGCTGTTTTTT | CASRRTGANAGELFF
TRBD1 | once | TRBJ2-3 | TRBV25-1 | TGTGCCAGCAGTGACAGGGGGCGAGATACGCAGTATTTT | CASSDRGRDTQYF
TRBD2 | . | TRBJ2-3 | TRBV7-2 | TGTGCCAGCAGCTTAGCTAGCGGGAACACAGATACGCAGTATTTT | CASSLASGNTDTQYF
TRBD1 | . | TRBJ2-1 | TRBV7-8 | TGTGCCAGCAGCGGCCCGACAGGGGGCTTCATTAGCTCCTACAATGAGCAGTTCTTC | CASSGPTGGFISSYNEQFF
. | . | TRBJ2-3 | TRBV5-1 | TGCGCCAGCAGCTTGTCGGCAGGGCCCACAGATACGCAGTATTTT | CASSLSAGPTDTQYF
. | . | TRBJ2-2 | TRBV6-1 | TGTGCCAGCAGTGAAGTGGGGGGGCAGGGCACCGGGGAGCTGTTTTTT | CASSEVGGQGTGELFF
. | few | TRBJ1-1 | TRBV18 | TGTGCCAGCTCACCAGTCCAGGACACTGAAGCTTTCTTT | CASSPVQDTEAFF